The rows below give T cell receptor beta chains drawn from one sample of a study of cytomegalovirus exposure and HLA in healthy donors. This table comes from immunoSEQ multiplex PCR, and its TCRdb copy is limited to in-frame clones, with some not included. The sample shows tens of thousands of clones, roughly 78% of them seen only once. Sequencing was done on a sample of PBMCs. The receptor set was obtained from a middle-aged man in good health and CMV-seronegative. CDR3s include the opening cysteine and the closing phenylalanine or tryptophan. The D gene is left open where the match is weak. Clone size appears in some rows only: once, few, many, or a class for an expanded clone.

d_gene	v_gene	j_gene	abundance	CDR3aa	CDR3nt
TRBD1	TRBV10-2	TRBJ2-1	.	CASSLDRGFGEQFF	TGCGCCAGCAGTCTGGACAGGGGGTTTGGTGAGCAGTTCTTC
.	TRBV7-2	TRBJ2-3	.	CASSAWGRDTQYF	TGTGCCAGCAGCGCCTGGGGGAGGGATACGCAGTATTTT
TRBD1	TRBV6-5	TRBJ2-4	once	CASSLRQGKNIQYF	TGTGCCAGCAGTCTCCGACAGGGGAAAAACATTCAGTACTTC
.	TRBV28	TRBJ2-7	.	CASSPPTTGSYEQYF	TGTGCCAGCAGTCCACCCACAACAGGCTCCTACGAGCAGTACTTC
.	TRBV19	TRBJ1-2	.	CASNRGQGKGYTF	TGTGCCAGTAATCGCGGCCAAGGTAAGGGCTACACCTTC
.	TRBV4-3	TRBJ2-7	medium-sized	CASSQDPTEPYEQYF	TGCGCCAGCAGCCAAGATCCAACGGAGCCCTACGAGCAGTACTTC
TRBD1	TRBV10-3	TRBJ2-7	.	CAIQDRGLTYEQYF	TGTGCCATACAAGACAGGGGCCTAACCTACGAGCAGTACTTC
.	TRBV7-8	TRBJ1-5	.	CASSLGGIQPQHF	TGTGCCAGCAGCTTAGGCGGGATTCAGCCCCAGCATTTT
.	TRBV19	TRBJ1-2	.	CASSIETRVDGYTF	TGTGCCAGTAGTATTGAAACGAGGGTCGATGGCTACACCTTC
.	TRBV4-3	TRBJ2-1	.	CASSQDIRRNEQFF	TGCGCCAGCAGCCAAGATATTCGCCGGAATGAGCAGTTCTTC
TRBD2	TRBV28	TRBJ2-5	.	CASSFSGRGETQYF	TGTGCCAGCAGTTTTAGCGGGAGGGGAGAGACCCAGTACTTC
.	TRBV2	TRBJ2-3	.	CASSVTDTQYF	TGTGCCAGCAGCGTCACAGATACGCAGTATTTT
.	TRBV27	TRBJ2-1	once	CASSFLTVGPIDNEQFF	TGTGCCAGCAGTTTCCTGACAGTAGGGCCCATAGACAATGAGCAGTTCTTC
.	TRBV28	TRBJ1-2	.	CASSAGNLQGRYGYTF	TGTGCCAGCAGTGCCGGAAACTTACAGGGTCGGTATGGCTACACCTTC
.	TRBV11-2	TRBJ2-3	.	CASSPSTDTQYF	TGTGCCAGCAGTCCGAGCACAGATACGCAGTATTTT
TRBD2	TRBV5-1	TRBJ2-7	once	CASSSLAGALASEQYF	TGCGCCAGCAGCTCCCTAGCGGGAGCTCTCGCCTCCGAGCAGTACTTC
.	TRBV5-8	TRBJ1-2	few	CASSSVSQGSNYGYTF	TGTGCCAGCAGCTCGGTGTCGCAGGGTTCGAACTATGGCTACACCTTC